Each of the 16 T cell receptor beta chains below was sequenced from the same sample in a study of cytomegalovirus exposure and HLA in healthy donors. A multiplex PCR was run with 60 Vbeta primers and 13 Jbeta primers. The method was immunoSEQ multiplex PCR; TCRdb's version includes in-frame clones alone and lacks a portion of them. The data contain about 110,000 clones, 75% of them singletons. Sequencing used PBMCs. These receptors were collected from a man in his forties in good health and CMV-seronegative.

This rearrangement joins TRBV9 to TRBJ2-2; 10 nucleotides align to TRBD2. The CDR3 is 19 amino acids. Germline V gene sequence: CDR1 SGDLS, CDR2 YYNGEE. Unmatched junction bases numbered 14, after V lost 3 bases and J lost 3 bases. The CDR3 reads CASSEERGGAPPHTGELFF. CDR3 nucleotide sequence: TGTGCCAGCAGCGAGGAGCGGGGGGGGGCCCCCCCGCACACCGGGGAGCTGTTTTTT.

The chain is built from TRBV5-4 and TRBJ2-7; 8 nucleotides align to TRBD2. This CDR3 region has 13 residues. The V gene's germline CDR1 is SGHNT and CDR2 YYREEE (reference sequence). With V trimmed by 4 bases and J by 6 bases, 6 bases remained unmatched. The CDR3 nucleotides read TGTGCCAGCAGCCACCTACTAGCGGCCGAGCAGTACTTC. It encodes CASSHLLAAEQYF.

This clone turned up a few times. The V call is TRBV6-1, the J call TRBJ1-1; perhaps TRBD1 as D (6 bases). The CDR3 sequence is 14 residues long. Germline lookup yields CDR1 MNHNS and CDR2 SASEGT. Trimming removed 3 bases from V and 4 bases from J, with 12 bases in between. Here the CDR3 reads CASSDWGRLTEAFF. For the CDR3, the DNA is TGTGCCAGCAGTGATTGGGGGCGACTCACTGAAGCTTTCTTT.

The chain employs TRBV25-1 and TRBJ1-3; 7 nucleotides match TRBD1. Per germline, CDR1 MGHDK and CDR2 SYGVNS. CDR3 length equals 14 residues. Trimming cost V 3 bases and J 6 bases; bases outside gene matches: 5. Written as DNA, the CDR3 is TGTGCCAGCAGTGACCGCGGGACAGTAAACACCATATATTTT. Its protein product is CASSDRGTVNTIYF.

The V gene is TRBV9, the J gene TRBJ2-1, with D perhaps matching TRBD2 (6 bases). CDR1 SGDLS and CDR2 YYNGEE come from the germline V gene. The CDR3 extends over 15 amino acids. V lost 4 bases and J lost 4, with 15 bases in between. CDR3 coding DNA: TGTGCCAGCAGCACCTCGGGACTCTCTTACAATGAGCAGTTCTTC. It specifies CASSTSGLSYNEQFF.

The CDR3 DNA reads as TGCGCCAGCAGCCGGGACTACGAAGAGACCCAGTACTTC. This translates into CASSRDYEETQYF. V usage is TRBV5-1 and J usage is TRBJ2-5, with 7 nucleotides matching TRBD2. The J segment lost 3 bases and the V segment lost 4 bases, leaving 3 bases of the junction unmatched. Germline V gene sequence: CDR1 SGHRS, CDR2 YFSETQ. The CDR3 consists of 13 residues.

The gene calls are TRBV6-4 and TRBJ2-3; 7 bases align to TRBD2. Germline V lookup: CDR1 MRHNA, CDR2 SNTAGT. The CDR3 extends over 15 amino acids. V lost 0 bases to trimming and J lost 1 base; unmatched junction nucleotides: 1. CDR3 loop: CASSDSRGGTDTQYF. The CDR3 bases are TGTGCCAGCAGTGACTCCCGGGGGGGCACAGATACGCAGTATTTT.

The genes are TRBV11-2 and TRBJ2-5, with TRBD2 as a possible D gene (7 bases). Germline CDR1 SGHAT, CDR2 FQNNGV. V dropped 5 bases and J dropped 0 bases, with 16 bases sitting between them. The CDR3 is made up of 16 amino acids. CDR3 protein: CASSQNPGGNQETQYF. Here the CDR3 DNA reads TGTGCCAGCAGCCAAAACCCGGGGGGCAACCAAGAGACCCAGTACTTC.

The chain joins TRBV7-9 to TRBJ2-7, with D possibly TRBD2 on 6 matching bases. Germline assignment: CDR1 SEHNR and CDR2 FQNEAQ (reference sequence). Deletions cut 3 bases from V and 5 bases from J, with 8 bases between. The CDR3 consists of 12 residues. CDR3 sequence (DNA): TGTGCCAGCAGCTTGCCTAGCGACGAGCAGTACTTC. This codes for CASSLPSDEQYF. The full variable domain, rest sourced from reference TRBV7-9 and TRBJ2-7, is DTGVSQNPRHKITKRGQNVTFRCDPISEHNRLYWYRQTLGQGPEFLTYFQNEAQLEKSRLLSDRFSAERPKGSFSTLEIQRTEQGDSAMYLCASSLPSDEQYFGPGTRLTVT.

J is TRBJ1-1 and V is TRBV5-1; D is uncertain. V was clipped by 1 base and J by 3 bases, with 16 bases between them. CDR3 length: 16 residues. CDR1 and CDR2 from the germline V gene are SGHRS and YFSETQ. The CDR3 loop is CASSLRLAGLDTEAFF. The CDR3 nucleotides read TGCGCCAGCAGCTTGCGGTTGGCAGGTCTTGACACTGAAGCTTTCTTT.

The chain links TRBV2 to TRBJ2-3, with TRBD2 identical over 11 bases. The J segment lost 2 bases and the V segment lost 10 bases, leaving 11 bases of the junction unmatched. This CDR3 is built from 16 residues. The germline gives CDR1 SNHLY, CDR2 FYNNEI. CDR3 region: CAIRSSGGANTDTQYF. CDR3 in DNA: TGTGCCATCCGGAGTAGCGGGGGGGCCAACACAGATACGCAGTATTTT. The variable domain in full, with the rest retrieved from reference TRBV2 and TRBJ2-3, is EPEVTQTPSHQVTQMGQEVILRCVPISNHLYFYWYRQILGQKVEFLVSFYNNEISEKSEIFDDQFSVERPDGSNFTLKIRSTKLEDSAMYFCAIRSSGGANTDTQYFGPGTRLTVL.

The chain is built from TRBV5-1 and TRBJ2-5, with TRBD2 matching 7 bases. This CDR3 is 15 amino acids long. From germline, CDR1 is SGHRS and CDR2 YFSETQ. V dropped 0 bases and J dropped 4; count of bases not matched to a gene: 6. CDR3 residues: CASSLEGLEAETQYF. The CDR3 DNA is TGCGCCAGCAGCTTGGAAGGACTAGAGGCAGAGACCCAGTACTTC. The full variable domain, rest sourced from reference TRBV5-1 and TRBJ2-5, is KAGVTQTPRYLIKTRGQQVTLSCSPISGHRSVSWYQQTPGQGLQFLFEYFSETQRNKGNFPGRFSGRQFSNSRSEMNVSTLELGDSALYLCASSLEGLEAETQYFGPGTRLLVL.

The rearrangement uses TRBV6-1 and TRBJ2-7; D uncertain. The germline V and J ends were trimmed by 1 base and 3 bases, with 7 bases remaining between them. Looked up from germline, CDR1 is MNHNS and CDR2 is SASEGT. This CDR3 is built from 13 residues. The CDR3 nucleotides are TGTGCCAGCAGTGAAGGCACAGACTACGAGCAGTACTTC. Translated: CASSEGTDYEQYF.

This CDR3 is CASSVSGGFPRKQYF. In nucleotides, the CDR3 is TGTGCCAGCAGCGTTAGCGGGGGGTTCCCTAGGAAGCAGTACTTC. The J gene is TRBJ2-7, the V gene TRBV6-5; 10 bases are shared with TRBD2. Germline CDR1 MNHEY, CDR2 SVGAGI. This CDR3 is 15 amino acids long. Trimming removed 6 bases from V and 8 bases from J; junction bases left unmatched: 13.

The rearrangement uses TRBV14 and TRBJ2-2, with 8 positions matching TRBD1. Losses at the gene ends were 3 bases for V and 7 bases for J; bases not matched to a gene: 4. Germline V gene lookup returns CDR1 SGHDN and CDR2 FVKESK. The length of the CDR3 is 14 residues. CDR3 coding DNA: TGTGCCAGCAGCCATGCAGGGGGCATCGGGGAGCTGTTTTTT. Protein: CASSHAGGIGELFF.

In its sample, this clone was seen a few times. The chain carries TRBV6-1 and TRBJ2-7; D call uncertain. V dropped 6 bases and J dropped 3 bases, with 6 bases sitting between them. Per the germline V gene, CDR1 is MNHNS and CDR2 is SASEGT. The CDR3 runs 11 residues. The CDR3 loop is CASREVYEQYF. The CDR3, as DNA: TGTGCCAGCAGAGAGGTCTACGAGCAGTACTTC.